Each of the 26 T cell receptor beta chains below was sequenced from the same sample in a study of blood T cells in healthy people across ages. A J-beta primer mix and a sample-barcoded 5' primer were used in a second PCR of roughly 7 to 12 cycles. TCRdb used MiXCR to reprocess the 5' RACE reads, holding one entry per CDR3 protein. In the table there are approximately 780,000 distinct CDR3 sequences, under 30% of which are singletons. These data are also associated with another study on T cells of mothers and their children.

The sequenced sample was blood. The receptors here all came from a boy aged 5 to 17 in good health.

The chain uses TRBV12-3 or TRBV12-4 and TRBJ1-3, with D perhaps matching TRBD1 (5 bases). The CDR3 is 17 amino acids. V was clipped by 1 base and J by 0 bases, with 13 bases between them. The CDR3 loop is CASSLGGTLRSGNTIYF. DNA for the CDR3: TGTGCCAGCAGTTTAGGGGGGACCCTGCGCTCTGGAAACACCATATATTTT.

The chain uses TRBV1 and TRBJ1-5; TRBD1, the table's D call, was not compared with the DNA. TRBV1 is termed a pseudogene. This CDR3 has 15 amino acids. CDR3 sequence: CTSSSGVPSNQPQHF. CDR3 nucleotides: TGCACCAGCAGTTCAGGGGTTCCCAGCAATCAGCCCCAGCATTTT.

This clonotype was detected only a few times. For the CDR3, the DNA is TGTGCCAGCAGTCCCGGACTGGGCAACTATGGCTACACCTTC. Amino acid sequence: CASSPGLGNYGYTF. This sequence joins TRBV6-2 or TRBV6-3 and TRBJ1-2; no firm D call. The length of the CDR3 is 14 residues. Between the trimmed V and J ends, which lost 5 bases and 2 bases, there was a span of 12 bases. Germline V gene sequence: CDR1 MNHEY, CDR2 SVGEGT.

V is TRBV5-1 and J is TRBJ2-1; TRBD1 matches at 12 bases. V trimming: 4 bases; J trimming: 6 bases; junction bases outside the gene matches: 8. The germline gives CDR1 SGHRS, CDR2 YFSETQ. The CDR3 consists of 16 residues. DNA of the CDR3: TGCGCCAGCAGCATGATGGGACAGGGGGCTGGCAATGAGCAGTTCTTC. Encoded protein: CASSMMGQGAGNEQFF.

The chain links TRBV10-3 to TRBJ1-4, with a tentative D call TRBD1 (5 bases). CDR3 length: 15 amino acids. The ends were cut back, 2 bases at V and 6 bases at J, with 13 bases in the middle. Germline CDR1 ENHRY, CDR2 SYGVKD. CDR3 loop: CAISERGQGDEKLFF. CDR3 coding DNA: TGTGCCATCAGTGAGCGGGGTCAGGGCGATGAAAAACTGTTTTTT.

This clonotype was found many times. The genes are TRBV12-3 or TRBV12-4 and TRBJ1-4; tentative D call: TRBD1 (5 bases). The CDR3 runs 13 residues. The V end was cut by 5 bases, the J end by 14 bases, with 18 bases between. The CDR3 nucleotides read TGTGCCAGCAGTCATGACAGTGGGCAAATGCTGTTTTTT. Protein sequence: CASSHDSGQMLFF.

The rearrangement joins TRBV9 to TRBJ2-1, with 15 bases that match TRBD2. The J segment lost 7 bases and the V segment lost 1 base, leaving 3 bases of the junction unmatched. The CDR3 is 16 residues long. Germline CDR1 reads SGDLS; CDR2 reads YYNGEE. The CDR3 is CASSVRTSGRGNEQFF. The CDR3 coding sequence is TGTGCCAGCAGCGTACGGACTAGCGGGAGGGGGAATGAGCAGTTCTTC.

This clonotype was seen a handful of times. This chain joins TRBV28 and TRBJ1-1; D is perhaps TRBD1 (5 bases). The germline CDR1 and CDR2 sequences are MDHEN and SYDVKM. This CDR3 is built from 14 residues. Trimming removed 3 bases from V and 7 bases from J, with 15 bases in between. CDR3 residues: CASSFQRRGYEAFF. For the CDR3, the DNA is TGTGCCAGCAGTTTCCAGAGGAGGGGATATGAAGCTTTCTTT.

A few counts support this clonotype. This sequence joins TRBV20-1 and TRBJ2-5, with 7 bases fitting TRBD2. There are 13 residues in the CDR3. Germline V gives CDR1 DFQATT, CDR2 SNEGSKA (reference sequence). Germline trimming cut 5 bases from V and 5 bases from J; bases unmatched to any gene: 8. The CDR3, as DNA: TGCAGTGCTCGGGACTACGGGATGGAGACCCAGTACTTC. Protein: CSARDYGMETQYF.

The CDR3 DNA follows: TGTGCCAGCAGTCGGGGGCAGCGGGAGCTCGCTTCGCAGTATTTT. It is translated as CASSRGQRELASQYF. The chain recombines TRBV28 with TRBJ2-3; 8 bases map to TRBD2. J was trimmed by 10 bases and V by 5 bases; bases with no gene match: 14. Germline V gene sequence: CDR1 MDHEN, CDR2 SYDVKM. This CDR3 spans 15 amino acids.

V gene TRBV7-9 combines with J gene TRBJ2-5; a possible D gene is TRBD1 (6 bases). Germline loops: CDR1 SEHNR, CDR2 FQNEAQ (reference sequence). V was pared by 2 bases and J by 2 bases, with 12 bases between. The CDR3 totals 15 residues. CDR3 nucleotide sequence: TGTGCCAGCAGCTTATCCAGGGGAAGGCAAGAGACCCAGTACTTC. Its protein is CASSLSRGRQETQYF.

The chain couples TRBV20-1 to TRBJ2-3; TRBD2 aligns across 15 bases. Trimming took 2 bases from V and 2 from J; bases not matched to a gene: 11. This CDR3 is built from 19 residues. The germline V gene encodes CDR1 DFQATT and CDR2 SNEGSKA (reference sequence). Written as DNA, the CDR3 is TGCAGTGCTAGAAGTTGGGGGACTAGCGGGGGGTATGACACAGATACGCAGTATTTT. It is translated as CSARSWGTSGGYDTDTQYF.

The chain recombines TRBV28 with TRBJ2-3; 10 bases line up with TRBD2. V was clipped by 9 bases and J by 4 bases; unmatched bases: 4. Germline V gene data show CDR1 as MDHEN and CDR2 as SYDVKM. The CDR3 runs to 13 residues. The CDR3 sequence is CASGTSAADTQYF. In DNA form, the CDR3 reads TGTGCCAGTGGGACTAGCGCTGCAGATACGCAGTATTTT.

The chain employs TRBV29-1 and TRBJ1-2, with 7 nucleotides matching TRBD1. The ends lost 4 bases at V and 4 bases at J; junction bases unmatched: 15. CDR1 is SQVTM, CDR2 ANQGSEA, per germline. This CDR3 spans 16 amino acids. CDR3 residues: CSVVGDPGQLVYGYTF. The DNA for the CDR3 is TGCAGCGTTGTAGGGGATCCGGGACAGCTTGTCTATGGCTACACCTTC.

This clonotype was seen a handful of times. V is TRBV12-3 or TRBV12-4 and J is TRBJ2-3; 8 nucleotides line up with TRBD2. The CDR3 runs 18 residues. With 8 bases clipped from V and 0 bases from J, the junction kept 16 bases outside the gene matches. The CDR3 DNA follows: TGTGCCAGCGCCCGCCAGACGGGGGGGCTTGGTAGCACAGATACGCAGTATTTT. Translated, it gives CASARQTGGLGSTDTQYF.

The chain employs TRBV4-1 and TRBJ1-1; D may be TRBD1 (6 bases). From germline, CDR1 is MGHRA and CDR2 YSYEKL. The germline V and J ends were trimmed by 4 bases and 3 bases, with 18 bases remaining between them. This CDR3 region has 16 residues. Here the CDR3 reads CASSPLGRGLDTEAFF. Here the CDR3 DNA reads TGCGCCAGCAGCCCTTTGGGCAGGGGACTGGACACTGAAGCTTTCTTT.

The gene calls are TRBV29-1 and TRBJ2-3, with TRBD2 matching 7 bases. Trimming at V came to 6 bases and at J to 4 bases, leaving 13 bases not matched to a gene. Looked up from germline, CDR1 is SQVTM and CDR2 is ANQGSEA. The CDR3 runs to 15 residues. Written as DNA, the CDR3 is TGCAGCGTGGCCCCGGCTAGCGGACACGCAGATACGCAGTATTTT. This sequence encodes CSVAPASGHADTQYF.

In DNA, the CDR3 is TGTGCCAGCAGCCCGGGACAGCGAAGGGAGACCCAGTACTTC. Its protein is CASSPGQRRETQYF. The chain has TRBV7-6 and TRBJ2-5; TRBD1 aligns across 7 bases. The V and J ends lost 5 bases and 5 bases, in that order; junction bases with no gene match: 8. This CDR3 contains 14 residues. From germline, CDR1 is SGHVS and CDR2 FNYEAQ.

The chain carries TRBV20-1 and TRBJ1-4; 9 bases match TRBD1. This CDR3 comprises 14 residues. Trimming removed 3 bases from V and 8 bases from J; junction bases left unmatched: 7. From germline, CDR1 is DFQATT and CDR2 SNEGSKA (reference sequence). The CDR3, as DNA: TGCAGTGCTAGGGGGGGGACAGGGAGAGAAAAACTGTTTTTT. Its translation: CSARGGTGREKLFF.

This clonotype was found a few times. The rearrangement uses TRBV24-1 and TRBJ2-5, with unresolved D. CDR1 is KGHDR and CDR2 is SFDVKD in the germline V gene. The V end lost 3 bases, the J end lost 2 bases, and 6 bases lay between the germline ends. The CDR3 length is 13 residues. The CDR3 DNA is TGTGCCACCAGTGATGTGGGACAAGAGACCCAGTACTTC. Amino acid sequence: CATSDVGQETQYF.

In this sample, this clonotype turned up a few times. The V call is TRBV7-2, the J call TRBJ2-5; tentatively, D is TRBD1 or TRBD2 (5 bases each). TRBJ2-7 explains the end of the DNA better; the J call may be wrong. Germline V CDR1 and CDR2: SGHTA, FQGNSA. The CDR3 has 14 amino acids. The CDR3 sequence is CASSPGTVTNEQYF. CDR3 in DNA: TGTGCCAGCAGCCCGGGGACCGTCACTAACGAGCAGTACTTC.

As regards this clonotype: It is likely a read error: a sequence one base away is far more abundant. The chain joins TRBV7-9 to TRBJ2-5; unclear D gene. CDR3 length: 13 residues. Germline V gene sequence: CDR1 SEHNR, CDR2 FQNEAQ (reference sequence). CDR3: CASSLGLQETPYF. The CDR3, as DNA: TGTGCCAGCAGCTTAGGGCTCCAAGAGACCCCGTACTTC.

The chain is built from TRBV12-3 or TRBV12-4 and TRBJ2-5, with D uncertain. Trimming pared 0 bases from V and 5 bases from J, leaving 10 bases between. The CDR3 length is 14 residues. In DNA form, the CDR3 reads TGTGCCAGCAGTTTAGCGGGGTTCCGGGAGACCCAGTACTTC. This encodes CASSLAGFRETQYF.

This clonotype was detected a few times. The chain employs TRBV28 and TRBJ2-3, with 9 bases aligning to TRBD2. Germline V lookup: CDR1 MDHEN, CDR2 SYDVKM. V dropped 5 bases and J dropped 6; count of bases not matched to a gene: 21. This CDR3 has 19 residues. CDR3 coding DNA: TGTGCCAGCAGTCGAAACCTCCATTTGGCGGGGGGGCCGCTGGATACGCAGTATTTT. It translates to CASSRNLHLAGGPLDTQYF.

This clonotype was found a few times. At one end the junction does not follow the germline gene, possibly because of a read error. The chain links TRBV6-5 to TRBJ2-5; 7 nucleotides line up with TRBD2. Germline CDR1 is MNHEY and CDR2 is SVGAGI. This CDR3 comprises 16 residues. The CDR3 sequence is CVSSYSIYRGVETQYF. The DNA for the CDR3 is TGTGTCAGCAGTTACTCGATTTATCGGGGGGTGGAGACCCAGTACTTC.

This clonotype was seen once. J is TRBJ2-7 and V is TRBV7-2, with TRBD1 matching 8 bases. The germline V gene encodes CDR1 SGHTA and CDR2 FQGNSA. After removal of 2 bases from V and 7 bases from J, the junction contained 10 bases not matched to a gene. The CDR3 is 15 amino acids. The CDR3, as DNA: TGTGCCAGCAGCTTACAGTGGCAGGGGGCCAGGGAGCAGTACTTC. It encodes CASSLQWQGAREQYF. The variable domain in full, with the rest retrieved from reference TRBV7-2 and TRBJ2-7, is GAGVSQSPSNKVTEKGKDVELRCDPISGHTALYWYRQSLGQGLEFLIYFQGNSAPDKSGLPSDRFSAERTGGSVSTLTIQRTQQEDSAVYLCASSLQWQGAREQYFGPGTRLTVT.